The T cell receptor beta chain described here comes from a study of immune heterogeneity within non-small cell lung tumors. Study-level background: Among the tumors, a few were squamous cell carcinomas, about nine were non-squamous carcinomas and 1 was not otherwise specified. General observations from the study: Different tumor locations in one patient shared dominant CDR3 beta clonotypes yet harbored unique high-frequency clones. The repertoire of each individual patient held high-frequency T-cell receptor beta clonotypes that were largely distinct from those of other patients.

This clonotype was seen a few times. Its antigen is not identified. Multiplex PCR with 32 V and 13 J primers amplified TCR beta CDR3. Using its own MiXCR run on the multiplex PCR reads, TCRdb lists one record per CDR3 protein. Of 25,000 to 40,000 distinct CDR3 sequences listed, around 30% were seen once; the top ten hold around 3.9%. Germline-derived CDR1 and CDR2 are GTSNPN and SVGIG (reference sequence). The ends lost 0 bases at V and 6 bases at J; junction bases unmatched: 11. The CDR3 is made up of 16 amino acids. Template input was genomic DNA from bulk tumor (about 640 ng per sample). During surgery, several far-apart biopsies were obtained from every primary tumor. Patients went through curative surgery, and their non-small cell lung cancer was untreated and newly diagnosed.

This clonotype was sampled from a man aged 35 to 55 with non-small cell lung cancer. The sample taken for sequencing was lung tumor tissue. V is TRBV30 and J is TRBJ1-1; 9 bases align to TRBD1. The DNA of the CDR3 is TGTGCCTGGAGTGTAGGGGACAGGGTCAGGATCGCTGAAGCTTTCTTT. Translating gives CAWSVGDRVRIAEAFF.